This passage covers 23 T cell receptor beta chains from one sample sequenced in a study of blood T cell repertoires in COVID-19. This table comes from immunoSEQ multiplex PCR, and its TCRdb copy is limited to in-frame clones, with some not included. The sample records 180,000 or so clones, almost 85% being singletons. Material for sequencing was PBMCs or T cells enriched from blood (not recorded which). Every receptor here comes from a man in his fifties who had recovered from COVID-19.

V gene TRBV23-1 combines with J gene TRBJ1-1; D unresolved. TRBV23-1 is an ORF, with its function uncertain. The CDR3 extends over 10 amino acids. Trimming removed 11 bases at V and 2 bases at J, with 6 bases between. In DNA form, the CDR3 reads TGCGCCCGAGGTAACACTGAAGCTTTCTTT. Protein: CARGNTEAFF.

This clone was observed a few times. This rearrangement joins TRBV5-1 to TRBJ2-2; 9 bases fit TRBD1. V lost 4 bases, J lost 1 base, and 5 bases stayed unmatched. Germline V gene data show CDR1 as SGHRS and CDR2 as YFSETQ. CDR3 length: 16 residues. The CDR3 loop is CASSPTGGLNTGELFF. As DNA, the CDR3 is TGCGCCAGCAGCCCCACAGGGGGCCTGAACACCGGGGAGCTGTTTTTT.

The J gene is TRBJ1-5, the V gene TRBV27, with D perhaps matching TRBD1 (6 bases). CDR3 length: 14 residues. With 4 bases removed from V and 4 bases from J, the gap between germline ends came to 11 bases. Germline assignment: CDR1 MNHEY and CDR2 SMNVEV (reference sequence). CDR3 residues: CASSSWDKNQPQHF. The CDR3 nucleotides read TGTGCCAGCAGTTCCTGGGACAAGAATCAGCCCCAGCATTTT.

The rearrangement links TRBV6-5 to TRBJ2-2, with TRBD1 matching over 9 bases. CDR1 is MNHEY and CDR2 is SVGAGI in the germline V gene. The V segment lost 5 bases and the J segment 6 bases; nucleotides outside the gene matches: 4. The CDR3 is 14 amino acids. CDR3 nucleotide sequence: TGTGCCAGCAGTCGGGACAGGGAGGCCGGGGAGCTGTTTTTT. Its translation is CASSRDREAGELFF.

This CDR3 is CATSNRGRETQYF. In DNA form, the CDR3 reads TGTGCCACCTCAAACAGGGGGCGGGAGACCCAGTACTTC. The chain couples TRBV24-1 to TRBJ2-5; 9 bases line up with TRBD1. This CDR3 is built from 13 residues. V dropped 9 bases and J dropped 5; count of bases not matched to a gene: 6. Looked up from germline, CDR1 is KGHDR and CDR2 is SFDVKD.

The rearrangement uses TRBV9 and TRBJ2-3; maybe TRBD1 (5 bases). V dropped 6 bases and J dropped 1 base, with 12 bases sitting between them. CDR1 and CDR2 (germline): SGDLS, YYNGEE. The CDR3 sequence is 14 residues long. CDR3 loop: CASTEGVRTDTQYF. DNA of the CDR3: TGTGCCAGCACCGAAGGGGTCCGCACAGATACGCAGTATTTT. The full variable domain, with the rest looked up from reference TRBV9 and TRBJ2-3, is DSGVTQTPKHLITATGQRVTLRCSPRSGDLSVYWYQQSLDQGLQFLIQYYNGEERAKGNILERFSAQQFPDLHSELNLSSLELGDSALYFCASTEGVRTDTQYFGPGTRLTVL.

The chain carries TRBV24-1 and TRBJ2-5, with a possible D match to TRBD2 (6 bases). The CDR3 is 12 amino acids. Looked up from germline, CDR1 is KGHDR and CDR2 is SFDVKD. V shed 7 bases and J shed 4 bases, with 9 bases lying between them. In DNA form, the CDR3 reads TGTGCCACCAGGGGCGGGGCAGAGACCCAGTACTTC. This translates into CATRGGAETQYF.

The chain couples TRBV3-1 (or the pseudogene TRBV3-2) to TRBJ1-1, with D tentatively TRBD1 (5 bases). Looked up from germline, CDR1 is LGHDT and CDR2 is YNNKEL (reference sequence). V dropped 1 base and J dropped 2 bases, with 11 bases sitting between them. The CDR3 has 15 residues. The CDR3 DNA follows: TGTGCCAGCAGCCAAGCCACAGGATTAAACACTGAAGCTTTCTTT. Its translation is CASSQATGLNTEAFF.

This chain links TRBV5-1 with TRBJ2-7; 7 bases map to TRBD1. The J segment lost 5 bases and the V segment lost 4 bases, leaving 12 bases of the junction unmatched. CDR1 SGHRS and CDR2 YFSETQ come from the germline V gene. The length of the CDR3 is 15 residues. In nucleotides, the CDR3 is TGCGCCAGCAGCCGCCGGGACAGACAGGACCACGAGCAGTACTTC. This gives the protein CASSRRDRQDHEQYF.

The rearrangement links TRBV19 to TRBJ2-7, with a possible D match to TRBD1 (6 bases). Trimming took off 7 bases at V and 2 bases at J, with 9 bases between the two ends. The CDR3 is made up of 12 amino acids. Per the germline V gene, CDR1 is LNHDA and CDR2 is SQIVND (reference sequence). CDR3 protein: CASMDRTYEQYF. The CDR3, as DNA: TGTGCCAGTATGGACAGAACCTACGAGCAGTACTTC.

This clone has more than one count but fewer than ten. The J gene is TRBJ2-5, the V gene TRBV15; D gene unclear. The CDR3 spans 15 residues. V dropped 0 bases and J dropped 5 bases, with 13 bases sitting between them. CDR1 is LNHNV, CDR2 YYDKDF, per germline (reference sequence). The CDR3 sequence is CATSRDASRSETQYF. The CDR3 nucleotides are TGTGCCACCAGCAGAGATGCTTCTAGATCGGAGACCCAGTACTTC.

This clone has only a few counts. The chain is built from TRBV5-1 and TRBJ1-2, with no clear D. V was trimmed by 1 base and J by 8 bases, leaving 27 bases between them. In germline, CDR1 is SGHRS, CDR2 YFSETQ. The CDR3 is 18 residues long. As DNA, the CDR3 is TGCGCCAGCAGCTTGTCCTCCGCGAGCAGTATACGGCTAGCAGGCTACACCTTC. Translation gives CASSLSSASSIRLAGYTF.

V is TRBV4-2 and J is TRBJ2-5; no reliable D call. Trimming left V 0 bases short and J 4 bases short, with 12 bases between. The CDR3 totals 15 residues. Germline V gives CDR1 LGHNA, CDR2 YNFKEQ. The CDR3 nucleotides are TGTGCCAGCAGCCAAGACTCAGATAGCCCAGAGACCCAGTACTTC. Protein product: CASSQDSDSPETQYF.

The gene calls are TRBV27 and TRBJ2-7, with 14 bases identical to TRBD2. V trimming: 5 bases; J trimming: 5 bases; junction bases outside the gene matches: 17. This CDR3 is built from 19 residues. Germline CDR1 reads MNHEY; CDR2 reads SMNVEV (reference sequence). CDR3 loop: CASSPLGLAGGLEGNEQYF. In DNA, the CDR3 is TGTGCCAGCAGTCCGCTCGGACTAGCGGGGGGCCTCGAAGGGAACGAGCAGTACTTC.

This chain joins TRBV5-1 and TRBJ2-1, with 13 bases that match TRBD2. Germline trimming cut 1 base from V and 5 bases from J; bases unmatched to any gene: 3. The CDR3 is 16 amino acids. Germline V lookup: CDR1 SGHRS, CDR2 YFSETQ. The CDR3 protein is CASSLRGTSGNNEQFF. The DNA of the CDR3 is TGCGCCAGCAGCTTGAGGGGGACTAGCGGGAACAATGAGCAGTTCTTC.

The chain has TRBV7-3 and TRBJ2-5; 8 bases align to TRBD1. Per the germline V gene, CDR1 is SGHTA and CDR2 is FQGTGA. The CDR3 length is 15 residues. Trimming cost V 4 bases and J 4 bases; bases outside gene matches: 8. CDR3: CASSSAGGRRETQYF. CDR3 nucleotides: TGTGCCAGCAGCTCCGCAGGGGGCAGGCGAGAGACCCAGTACTTC.

The V gene is TRBV28, the J gene TRBJ2-2; weak D call: TRBD1 (6 bases). CDR1 and CDR2 (germline): MDHEN, SYDVKM. This CDR3 region has 16 residues. Trimming removed 3 bases from V and 5 bases from J, with 16 bases in between. The CDR3 DNA reads TGTGCCAGCAGTTTTCTCACCCGGACAGATACCGGGGAGCTGTTTTTT. Its protein product is CASSFLTRTDTGELFF.

This clone was counted a few times. The chain links TRBV4-1 to TRBJ1-1; D unclear. There are 16 residues in the CDR3. V dropped 0 bases and J dropped 1 base, with 12 bases sitting between them. Looked up from germline, CDR1 is MGHRA and CDR2 is YSYEKL. The CDR3 protein is CASSQDLSLKNTEAFF. The CDR3 DNA is TGCGCCAGCAGCCAAGATCTTTCCCTTAAGAACACTGAAGCTTTCTTT.

The CDR3 DNA sequence: TGTGCCACCACCCACTGGGGCCCTAATGAAAAACTGTTTTTT. It translates to CATTHWGPNEKLFF. The chain carries TRBV28 and TRBJ1-4, with a tentative D call TRBD1 (5 bases). From germline, CDR1 is MDHEN and CDR2 SYDVKM. The V and J ends lost 10 bases and 3 bases respectively, with 15 bases between them. This CDR3 spans 14 amino acids.

The rearrangement uses TRBV6-5 and TRBJ2-7; 9 positions match TRBD1. V dropped 6 bases and J dropped 4; count of bases not matched to a gene: 7. Per germline, CDR1 MNHEY and CDR2 SVGAGI. This CDR3 comprises 14 residues. CDR3 DNA: TGTGCCAGCAGCAACAGGGGGCTTAGGTACGAGCAGTACTTC. Its translation: CASSNRGLRYEQYF.

This chain joins TRBV5-1 and TRBJ1-2, with TRBD1 identical over 8 bases. Germline V gene lookup returns CDR1 SGHRS and CDR2 YFSETQ. The CDR3 has 13 amino acids. After removal of 2 bases from V and 6 bases from J, the junction contained 3 bases not matched to a gene. In nucleotides, the CDR3 is TGCGCCAGCAGCTTAGGACAGGGTGATGGCTACACCTTC. Its protein is CASSLGQGDGYTF.

The chain joins TRBV6-5 to TRBJ1-2, with TRBD1 matching over 8 bases. The trim removed 6 bases at V and 3 bases at J, leaving 9 bases unmatched. CDR1 and CDR2 (germline): MNHEY, SVGAGI. The CDR3 totals 15 residues. The CDR3 bases are TGTGCCAGCAGCGAGAGACAGGGGCTAGACTATGGCTACACCTTC. This gives the protein CASSERQGLDYGYTF.

The chain uses TRBV7-8 and TRBJ2-7, with TRBD2 identical over 7 bases. V lost 4 bases to trimming and J lost 1 base; unmatched junction nucleotides: 10. The CDR3 has 16 residues. Looked up from germline, CDR1 is SGHVS and CDR2 is FQNEAQ. CDR3 sequence reads: CASSSKISGGSYEQYF. The CDR3 DNA follows: TGTGCCAGCAGCTCGAAAATATCGGGGGGTTCCTACGAGCAGTACTTC.